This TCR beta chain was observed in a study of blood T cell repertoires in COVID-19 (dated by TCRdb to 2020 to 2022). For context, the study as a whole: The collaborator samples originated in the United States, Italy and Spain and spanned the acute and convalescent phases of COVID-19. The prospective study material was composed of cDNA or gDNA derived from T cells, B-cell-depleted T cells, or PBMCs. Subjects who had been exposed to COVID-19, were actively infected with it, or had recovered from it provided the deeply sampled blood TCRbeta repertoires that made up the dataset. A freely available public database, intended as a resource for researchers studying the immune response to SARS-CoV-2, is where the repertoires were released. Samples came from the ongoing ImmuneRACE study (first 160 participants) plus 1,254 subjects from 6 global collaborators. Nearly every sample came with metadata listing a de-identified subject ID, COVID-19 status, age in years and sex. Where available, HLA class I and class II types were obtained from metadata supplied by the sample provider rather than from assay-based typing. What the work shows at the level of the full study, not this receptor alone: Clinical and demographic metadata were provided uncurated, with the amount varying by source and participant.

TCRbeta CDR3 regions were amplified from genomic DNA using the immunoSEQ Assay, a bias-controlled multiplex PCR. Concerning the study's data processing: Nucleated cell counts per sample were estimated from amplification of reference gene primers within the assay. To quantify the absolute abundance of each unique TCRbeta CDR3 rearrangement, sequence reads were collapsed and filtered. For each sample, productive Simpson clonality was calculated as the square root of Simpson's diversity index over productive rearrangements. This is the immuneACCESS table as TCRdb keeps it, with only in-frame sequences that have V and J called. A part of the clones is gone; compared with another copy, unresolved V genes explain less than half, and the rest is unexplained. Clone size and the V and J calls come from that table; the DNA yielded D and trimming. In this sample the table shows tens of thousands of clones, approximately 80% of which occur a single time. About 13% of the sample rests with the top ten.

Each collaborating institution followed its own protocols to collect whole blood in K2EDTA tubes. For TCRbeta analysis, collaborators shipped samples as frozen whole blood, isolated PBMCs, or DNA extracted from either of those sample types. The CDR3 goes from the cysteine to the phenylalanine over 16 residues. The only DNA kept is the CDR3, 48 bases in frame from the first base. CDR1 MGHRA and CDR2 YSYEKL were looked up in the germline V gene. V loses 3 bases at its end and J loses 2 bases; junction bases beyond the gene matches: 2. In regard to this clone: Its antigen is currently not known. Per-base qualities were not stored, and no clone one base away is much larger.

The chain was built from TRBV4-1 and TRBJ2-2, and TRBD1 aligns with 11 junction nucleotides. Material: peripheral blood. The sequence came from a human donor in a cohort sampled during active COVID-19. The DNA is TGCGCCAGCAGCCACCGGACAGGGGGCAACACCGGGGAGCTGTTTTTT. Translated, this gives CASSHRTGGNTGELFF.